This T cell receptor beta chain was captured in a study of blood T cells in healthy people across ages. Points on this clonotype: Sequence at one end of the junction differs from germline and may be a read error.

This CDR3 region has 18 residues. The germline V gene has CDR1 KGHSH and CDR2 LQKENI. The second PCR ran 7 to 11 cycles with a sample-barcoded 5' primer and J-beta primers. Every cDNA molecule carried a tag from a template-switch adaptor bearing 12 random nucleotides. TCRdb re-derived calls from the 5' RACE reads in MiXCR, one entry per CDR3 protein. The table has roughly 1,700,000 distinct CDR3 sequences, about 28% seen once. This chain links TRBV18 with TRBJ2-4; a possible D gene is TRBD1 (6 bases). The receptor's source is a woman younger than 45 in good health. The sequencing sample was made of blood. The CDR3 DNA follows: TGTGCCAGCTCACCTATCACCCGGGACAAGTTAGCCAAAACCATTCAGTACTTC. Translated: CASSPITRDKLAKTIQYF.